The next 18 T cell receptor beta chains were all read from a single sample in a study of T-cell memory formation after mild COVID-19. TCRdb used MiXCR to reprocess the 5' RACE reads, holding one entry per CDR3 protein. Of 68,000 or so distinct CDR3 sequences listed, 16% are singletons. Material for sequencing was PBMCs or a T cell subset sorted from them (not recorded which). These TCRs come from an adult woman who had mild COVID-19 (a few samples of this study predate the infection). Cell type and time point are not known.

This clonotype occurred once. The chain recombines TRBV6-1 with TRBJ1-1; D ambiguous. Trimming took off 1 base at V and 1 base at J, with 10 bases between the two ends. Looked up from germline, CDR1 is MNHNS and CDR2 is SASEGT. This CDR3 contains 15 residues. The CDR3 nucleotides are TGTGCCAGCAGTGAAGGCGTGGCAGAGAACACTGAAGCTTTCTTT. Amino acid sequence: CASSEGVAENTEAFF.

V usage is TRBV29-1 and J usage is TRBJ2-1; D may match TRBD1 or TRBD2 (5 bases each). V was pared by 4 bases and J by 4 bases, with 14 bases between. The CDR3 has 14 amino acids. CDR1 and CDR2 from the germline V gene are SQVTM and ANQGSEA. CDR3 loop: CSVGGGYGYNEQFF. The CDR3 nucleotides read TGCAGCGTTGGTGGGGGTTACGGGTACAATGAGCAGTTCTTC.

This clonotype was counted only a few times. The V call is TRBV7-9, the J call TRBJ2-2; D unclear. The CDR3 runs to 13 residues. V was shortened by 5 bases and J by 1 base, with 5 bases between the two germline ends. Germline CDR1 reads SEHNR; CDR2 reads FQNEAQ (reference sequence). The CDR3 is CASSGVNTGELFF. For the CDR3, the DNA is TGTGCCAGCAGCGGGGTGAACACCGGGGAGCTGTTTTTT.

This clonotype turned up a few times. The chain employs TRBV24-1 and TRBJ2-1, with D perhaps matching TRBD2 (6 bases). This CDR3 spans 16 amino acids. The V and J ends lost 3 bases and 5 bases respectively, with 16 bases between them. CDR1 KGHDR and CDR2 SFDVKD come from the germline V gene. CDR3 coding DNA: TGTGCCACCAGTGATCGCCCGGGACTGGTCAACAATGAGCAGTTCTTC. As protein: CATSDRPGLVNNEQFF.

This clonotype was picked up a small number of times. The chain recombines TRBV4-3 with TRBJ2-1, with D possibly matching TRBD2 (6 bases). Trimming took 3 bases from V and 7 from J, leaving 16 bases between them. The germline CDR1 and CDR2 sequences are LGHNA and YSLEER. This CDR3 spans 15 amino acids. CDR3 protein: CASSQSGMEGNEQFF. CDR3 sequence (DNA): TGCGCCAGCAGCCAGTCCGGGATGGAGGGAAATGAGCAGTTCTTC.

The chain joins TRBV7-9 to TRBJ2-7, with 7 positions matching TRBD2. The CDR3 is 16 amino acids. The V gene end was trimmed by 4 bases and the J gene end by 0 bases; junction bases not matched to a gene: 9. Germline loops: CDR1 SEHNR, CDR2 FQNEAQ (reference sequence). The CDR3 sequence: CASSSSSGASSYEQYF. CDR3 DNA sequence: TGTGCCAGCAGCTCATCTAGCGGAGCAAGCTCCTACGAGCAGTACTTC.

The V call is TRBV9, the J call TRBJ2-1; D uncertain. The CDR3 runs to 15 residues. The germline CDR1 and CDR2 sequences are SGDLS and YYNGEE. The ends were cut back, 0 bases at V and 5 bases at J, with 12 bases in the middle. The CDR3 DNA follows: TGTGCCAGCAGCGTAGGGCGGCACCTAAACAATGAGCAGTTCTTC. Translated, it gives CASSVGRHLNNEQFF.

The V call is TRBV7-2, the J call TRBJ1-2, with 7 bases lining up with TRBD1. Germline assignment: CDR1 SGHTA and CDR2 FQGNSA. V dropped 5 bases and J dropped 3; count of bases not matched to a gene: 6. This CDR3 contains 14 residues. CDR3 sequence (DNA): TGTGCCAGCAGCCCGCCGGGACAGTACTATGGCTACACCTTC. Translating gives CASSPPGQYYGYTF.

This sequence joins TRBV29-1 and TRBJ2-3; 10 nucleotides agree with TRBD2. V shed 6 bases, J shed 2 bases, and the junction held 5 bases outside the gene matches. The CDR3 is made up of 14 amino acids. CDR1 is SQVTM, CDR2 ANQGSEA, per germline. The CDR3 is CSVAGTSDTDTQYF. The CDR3 coding sequence is TGCAGCGTAGCGGGGACTAGCGACACAGATACGCAGTATTTT.

The chain recombines TRBV7-9 with TRBJ2-5; D is uncertain. Trimming cost V 7 bases and J 8 bases, with 11 bases left between them. Germline assignment: CDR1 SEHNR and CDR2 FQNEAQ (reference sequence). The CDR3 is 11 residues long. CDR3 region: CASNPPPTQYF. CDR3 DNA: TGTGCCAGCAACCCTCCACCAACCCAGTACTTC.

In this sample, this clonotype turned up a few times. This sequence joins TRBV7-9 and TRBJ2-7, with 7 positions matching TRBD1. Germline-derived CDR1 and CDR2 are SEHNR and FQNEAQ (reference sequence). Trimming cost V 5 bases and J 0 bases; bases outside gene matches: 4. The CDR3 sequence is 14 residues long. The DNA for the CDR3 is TGTGCCAGCAGCCATACAGGGGACTCCTACGAGCAGTACTTC. Translation: CASSHTGDSYEQYF. The variable domain in full, with the rest retrieved from reference TRBV7-9 and TRBJ2-7, is DTGVSQNPRHKITKRGQNVTFRCDPISEHNRLYWYRQTLGQGPEFLTYFQNEAQLEKSRLLSDRFSAERPKGSFSTLEIQRTEQGDSAMYLCASSHTGDSYEQYFGPGTRLTVT.

This clonotype was found a few times. The chain combines TRBV7-2 with TRBJ2-3; 8 bases are shared with TRBD2. The CDR3 has 15 residues. Trimming took 5 bases from V and 1 from J; bases not matched to a gene: 5. In germline, CDR1 is SGHTA, CDR2 FQGNSA. The CDR3 spells CASSASGGRTDTQYF. In nucleotides, the CDR3 is TGTGCCAGCAGCGCCAGCGGGGGACGCACAGATACGCAGTATTTT.

V gene TRBV7-6 combines with J gene TRBJ2-7; 10 nucleotides line up with TRBD1. The CDR3 length is 16 residues. Trimming at V came to 1 base and at J to 2 bases, leaving 5 bases not matched to a gene. Germline CDR1 is SGHVS and CDR2 is FNYEAQ. CDR3 DNA sequence: TGTGCCAGCAGCTTAGTGGCGACAGGGGGCCCCTACGAGCAGTACTTC. As protein: CASSLVATGGPYEQYF. The full variable domain, rest sourced from reference TRBV7-6 and TRBJ2-7, is GAGVSQSPRYKVTKRGQDVALRCDPISGHVSLYWYRQALGQGPEFLTYFNYEAQQDKSGLPNDRFSAERPEGSISTLTIQRTEQRDSAMYRCASSLVATGGPYEQYFGPGTRLTVT.

This clonotype came up a few times. V usage is TRBV7-9 and J usage is TRBJ2-1, with D tentatively TRBD2 (6 bases). Germline CDR1 reads SEHNR; CDR2 reads FQNEAQ (reference sequence). Deletions cut 5 bases from V and 4 bases from J, with 9 bases between. The CDR3 loop spans 13 amino acids. The CDR3 loop is CASSLDYYNEQFF. In nucleotides, the CDR3 is TGTGCCAGCAGCCTGGACTATTACAATGAGCAGTTCTTC.

The chain has TRBV7-6 and TRBJ2-3, with D possibly being TRBD2 (5 bases). CDR1 is SGHVS and CDR2 is FNYEAQ in the germline V gene. CDR3 length: 15 residues. V was clipped by 2 bases and J by 0 bases, with 9 bases between them. The CDR3 nucleotides read TGTGCCAGCAGCTTAAGCGGTTCTAGCACAGATACGCAGTATTTT. This sequence encodes CASSLSGSSTDTQYF.

The chain joins TRBV7-8 to TRBJ2-7; the match to TRBD1 covers 9 bases. Trimming took 5 bases from V and 5 from J; bases not matched to a gene: 7. Germline V gene lookup returns CDR1 SGHVS and CDR2 FQNEAQ. CDR3 size: 14 residues. In nucleotides, the CDR3 is TGTGCCAGCAGCGTCCGGGACAGGGCCCACGAGCAGTACTTC. Encoded protein: CASSVRDRAHEQYF.

This clonotype has ten or more counts. The V gene is TRBV5-1, the J gene TRBJ2-4, with D unclear. Looked up from germline, CDR1 is SGHRS and CDR2 is YFSETQ. CDR3 length equals 13 residues. Between the trimmed V and J ends, which lost 5 bases and 6 bases, there was a span of 12 bases. As DNA, the CDR3 is TGCGCCAGCAGGCCTGCAGAGATAAACATTCAGTACTTC. This gives the protein CASRPAEINIQYF.

The chain uses TRBV12-3 or TRBV12-4 and TRBJ2-7; 8 bases line up with TRBD2. The CDR3 covers 15 residues. V lost 5 bases, J lost 3 bases, and 9 bases stayed unmatched. CDR3 amino acids: CASSQLGTSFYEQYF. For the CDR3, the DNA is TGTGCCAGCAGTCAACTCGGGACTAGTTTCTACGAGCAGTACTTC.